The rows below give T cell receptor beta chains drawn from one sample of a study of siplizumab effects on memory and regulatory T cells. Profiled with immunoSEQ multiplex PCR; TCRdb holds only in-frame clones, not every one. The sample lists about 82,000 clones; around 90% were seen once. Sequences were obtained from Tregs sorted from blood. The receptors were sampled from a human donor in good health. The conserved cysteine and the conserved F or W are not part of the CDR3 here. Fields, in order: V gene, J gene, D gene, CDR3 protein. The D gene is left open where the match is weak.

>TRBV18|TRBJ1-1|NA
ASSRGREAF
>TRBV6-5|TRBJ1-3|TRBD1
ASGTGTGNTIY
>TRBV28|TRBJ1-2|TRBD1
ASSLIGRGRGMSSGYT
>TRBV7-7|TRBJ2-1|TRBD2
ASSKTSGDYNEQF
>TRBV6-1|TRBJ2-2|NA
ASSGGAVTGELF
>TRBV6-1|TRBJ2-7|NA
ASISPGHRYEQY
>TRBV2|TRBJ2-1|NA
ASGSYNEQF
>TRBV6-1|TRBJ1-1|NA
ASSHYTGSTEAF
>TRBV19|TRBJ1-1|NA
ASRPSAVRGEAF
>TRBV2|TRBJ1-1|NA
ASSVYIGPF